The rows below give T cell receptor beta chains drawn from one sample of a study of cytomegalovirus exposure and HLA in healthy donors. Only in-frame clones appear in the TCRdb table, and some are missing; sequencing was by immunoSEQ multiplex PCR. This sample yields fewer than 40,000 clones, of which approximately 80% are seen a single time; 3.6% belongs to the top ten. The sample consisted of PBMCs. These receptors were taken from a woman under 30 in good health and CMV-seronegative. CDR3s include the opening cysteine and the closing phenylalanine or tryptophan. D genes are given only for firm matches. Not all rows give a size; the values are once, few, many and, for expanded clones, a class.

V gene,J gene,clone size,D gene,CDR3 protein,CDR3 DNA
TRBV2,TRBJ2-3,-,-,CASSGSGDTQYF,TGTGCCAGCAGTGGGTCCGGAGATACGCAGTATTTT
TRBV27,TRBJ2-2,-,TRBD2,CASSLSGLAGGVTGELFF,TGTGCCAGCAGTTTATCGGGACTAGCGGGGGGGGTGACCGGGGAGCTGTTTTTT
TRBV7-9,TRBJ2-3,-,-,CASSAQSGGDLTDTQYF,TGTGCCAGCAGCGCGCAAAGTGGCGGGGATCTCACAGATACGCAGTATTTT
TRBV19,TRBJ1-5,-,-,CASSGRDMGNQPQHF,TGTGCCAGTAGTGGTAGGGACATGGGCAATCAGCCCCAGCATTTT
TRBV5-6,TRBJ1-3,-,TRBD1,CATQGQGTGNTIYF,TGTGCCACCCAGGGACAGGGGACTGGAAACACCATATATTTT
TRBV7-7,TRBJ2-5,-,-,CASSPRTGSVGETQYF,TGTGCCAGCAGCCCCCGAACAGGGTCAGTAGGAGAGACCCAGTACTTC
TRBV12-5,TRBJ2-6,-,TRBD1,CASGYTGAGANVLTF,TGTGCTAGTGGATACACAGGGGCTGGGGCCAACGTCCTGACTTTC
TRBV30,TRBJ2-3,-,-,CAWSVEGRTDTQYF,TGTGCCTGGAGTGTGGAGGGGCGCACAGATACGCAGTATTTT
TRBV19,TRBJ1-2,-,-,CASSMAYPTGRGYTF,TGTGCCAGTAGTATGGCGTACCCGACAGGCCGTGGCTACACCTTC
TRBV5-4,TRBJ2-7,-,-,CASSLGSEPYEQYF,TGTGCCAGCAGCTTGGGGTCAGAACCCTACGAGCAGTACTTC
TRBV7-2,TRBJ2-1,-,TRBD2,CASSLAGGGFTEQFF,TGTGCCAGCAGCTTAGCTGGGGGGGGATTTACTGAGCAGTTCTTC
TRBV15,TRBJ1-3,-,TRBD1,CATSRERTGVIGNTIYF,TGTGCCACCAGCAGAGAGAGGACAGGGGTAATTGGAAACACCATATATTTT
TRBV4-1,TRBJ2-3,-,TRBD2,CASSPGTSGGPSTDTQYF,TGCGCCAGCAGCCCGGGGACTAGCGGGGGCCCTAGCACAGATACGCAGTATTTT
TRBV18,TRBJ2-1,-,TRBD2,CASSPASGSRNEQFF,TGTGCCAGCTCACCAGCCAGCGGGAGTAGGAATGAGCAGTTCTTC
TRBV19,TRBJ1-2,-,TRBD1,CASRDPGQDGYTF,TGTGCCAGTAGAGACCCGGGACAGGATGGCTACACCTTC
TRBV9,TRBJ2-1,-,TRBD2,CASSVGLAGFNEQFF,TGTGCCAGCAGCGTTGGACTAGCGGGGTTCAATGAGCAGTTCTTC
TRBV5-5,TRBJ1-4,-,TRBD1,CASSLPTGGANEKLFF,TGTGCCAGCAGCTTGCCCACAGGGGGGGCAAATGAAAAACTGTTTTTT
TRBV7-3,TRBJ2-5,-,-,CASSSGLLNGETQYF,TGTGCCAGCAGCTCGGGACTCCTGAACGGAGAGACCCAGTACTTC
TRBV19,TRBJ1-1,-,-,CASSIRVGRANTEAFF,TGTGCCAGTAGTATCAGGGTTGGCAGGGCGAACACTGAAGCTTTCTTT
TRBV7-9,TRBJ1-6,-,TRBD1,CASSLGQGIYNSPLHF,TGTGCCAGCAGCTTAGGACAGGGGATCTATAATTCACCCCTCCACTTT
TRBV2,TRBJ1-3,-,TRBD1,CASDGDSLPSGNTIYF,TGTGCCAGTGATGGGGACAGCCTGCCCTCTGGAAACACCATATATTTT
TRBV30,TRBJ1-1,-,TRBD1,CAWSYLFGTGVTEAFF,TGTGCCTGGAGTTACCTCTTCGGGACAGGGGTCACTGAAGCTTTCTTT
TRBV4-1,TRBJ1-2,-,-,CASSQDPDSPHYGYTF,TGCGCCAGCAGCCAAGATCCCGACAGTCCCCACTATGGCTACACCTTC
TRBV11-2,TRBJ1-4,-,-,CASSLGPTPDEKLFF,TGTGCCAGCAGCTTAGGACCGACTCCGGATGAAAAACTGTTTTTT
TRBV5-1,TRBJ2-1,-,-,CASRLASGKQGEQFF,TGCGCCAGCAGACTGGCTAGCGGCAAACAGGGTGAGCAGTTCTTC
TRBV18,TRBJ1-1,-,TRBD1,CASSPTGGAGNTEAFF,TGTGCCAGCTCACCTACAGGGGGCGCAGGGAACACTGAAGCTTTCTTT
TRBV7-9,TRBJ1-2,-,-,CASNRGGNYGYTF,TGTGCCAGCAACCGAGGGGGTAACTATGGCTACACCTTC
TRBV5-6,TRBJ1-6,-,-,CASSFPGLATPLHF,TGTGCCAGCAGCTTCCCGGGGCTAGCGACACCCCTCCACTTT
TRBV7-9,TRBJ1-1,-,-,CASSLGQLNTEAFF,TGTGCCAGCAGTCTCGGACAGCTCAACACTGAAGCTTTCTTT
TRBV15,TRBJ2-7,once,-,CATSPPLGQGSYEQYF,TGTGCCACCAGCCCCCCTCTGGGGCAGGGATCCTACGAGCAGTACTTC
TRBV11-1,TRBJ1-5,-,-,CASTTTRDGVNQPQHF,TGTGCCAGCACCACTACGCGGGACGGGGTCAATCAGCCCCAGCATTTT
TRBV10-3,TRBJ2-1,-,TRBD2,CAISPGLAGRGEFF,TGTGCCATCAGTCCGGGACTAGCGGGACGGGGCGAGTTCTTC
TRBV5-5,TRBJ1-5,-,-,CASSPQGYLNQPQHF,TGTGCCAGCAGTCCACAGGGATACCTCAATCAGCCCCAGCATTTT
TRBV15,TRBJ2-3,once,TRBD2,CATSRAGGPDTQYF,TGTGCCACCAGCAGAGCGGGAGGGCCTGATACGCAGTATTTT
TRBV10-3,TRBJ2-3,-,-,CAISDSGPGADTQYF,TGTGCCATCAGTGACAGCGGACCGGGGGCAGATACGCAGTATTTT
TRBV6-1,TRBJ1-2,-,TRBD1,CASSPGTANYGYTF,TGTGCCAGCAGTCCCGGGACAGCTAACTATGGCTACACCTTC
TRBV30,TRBJ1-6,-,-,CAWKTGTYNSPLHF,TGTGCCTGGAAAACAGGGACGTATAATTCACCCCTCCACTTT
TRBV28,TRBJ2-5,-,-,CASRGLQETQYF,TGTGCCAGCAGGGGGCTACAAGAGACCCAGTACTTC
TRBV9,TRBJ2-6,-,-,CASSPNPTSGANVLTF,TGTGCCAGCAGCCCTAACCCCACGTCTGGGGCCAACGTCCTGACTTTC
TRBV6-6,TRBJ2-3,-,TRBD2,CAGKGAGEVDTQYF,TGTGCCGGAAAAGGAGCGGGGGAGGTAGATACGCAGTATTTT
TRBV6-5,TRBJ1-5,-,TRBD1,CASSPGTALNQPQHF,TGTGCCAGCAGCCCCGGGACAGCCCTAAATCAGCCCCAGCATTTT